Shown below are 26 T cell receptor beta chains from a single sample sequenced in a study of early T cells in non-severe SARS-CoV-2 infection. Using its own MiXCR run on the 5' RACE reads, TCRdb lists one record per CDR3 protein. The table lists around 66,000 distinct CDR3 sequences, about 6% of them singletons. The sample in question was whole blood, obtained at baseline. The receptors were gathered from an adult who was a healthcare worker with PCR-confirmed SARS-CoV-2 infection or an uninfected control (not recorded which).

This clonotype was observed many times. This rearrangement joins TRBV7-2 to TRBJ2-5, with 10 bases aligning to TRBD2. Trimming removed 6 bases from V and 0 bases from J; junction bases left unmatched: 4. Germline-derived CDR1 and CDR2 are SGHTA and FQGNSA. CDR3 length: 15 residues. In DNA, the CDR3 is TGTGCCAGCAGGGCCACTAGCGGGAACCAAGAGACCCAGTACTTC. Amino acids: CASRATSGNQETQYF.

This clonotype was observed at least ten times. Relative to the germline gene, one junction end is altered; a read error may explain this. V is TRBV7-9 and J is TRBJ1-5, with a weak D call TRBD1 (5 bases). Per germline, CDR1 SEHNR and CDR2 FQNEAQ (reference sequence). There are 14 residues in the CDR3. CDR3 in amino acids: CASSPDGVGGFRDF. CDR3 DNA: TGTGCCAGCAGCCCGGACGGAGTCGGGGGTTTCCGAGATTTT.

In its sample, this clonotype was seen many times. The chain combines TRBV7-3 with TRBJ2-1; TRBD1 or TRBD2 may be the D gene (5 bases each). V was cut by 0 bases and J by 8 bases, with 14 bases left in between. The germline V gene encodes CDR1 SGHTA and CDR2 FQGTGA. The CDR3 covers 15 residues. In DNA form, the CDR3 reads TGTGCCAGCAGCTTAACCCAGACACTAGGGGATGAGCAGTTCTTC. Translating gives CASSLTQTLGDEQFF.

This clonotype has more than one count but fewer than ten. The chain's CDR3 is CSARDRGLDQPQHF. DNA of the CDR3: TGCAGTGCTAGAGATCGGGGCCTGGATCAGCCCCAGCATTTT. The J gene is TRBJ1-5, the V gene TRBV20-1, with a possible D match to TRBD1 (5 bases). The CDR3 runs 14 residues. V lost 0 bases to trimming and J lost 5 bases, with 11 bases between them. Germline V CDR1 and CDR2: DFQATT, SNEGSKA (reference sequence).

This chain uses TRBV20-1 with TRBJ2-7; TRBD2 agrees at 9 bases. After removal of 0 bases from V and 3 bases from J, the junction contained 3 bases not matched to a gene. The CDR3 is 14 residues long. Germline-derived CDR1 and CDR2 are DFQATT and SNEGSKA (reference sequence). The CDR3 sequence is CSARDPSGDYEQYF. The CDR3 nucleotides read TGCAGTGCTAGAGACCCTAGCGGGGACTACGAGCAGTACTTC.

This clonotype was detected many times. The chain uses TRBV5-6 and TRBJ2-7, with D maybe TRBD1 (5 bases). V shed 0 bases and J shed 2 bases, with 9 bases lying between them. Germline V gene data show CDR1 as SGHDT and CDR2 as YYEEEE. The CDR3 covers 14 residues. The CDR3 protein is CASSLVAGPYEQYF. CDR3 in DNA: TGTGCCAGCAGCTTGGTCGCAGGGCCCTACGAGCAGTACTTC. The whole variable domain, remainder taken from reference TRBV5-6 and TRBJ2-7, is DAGVTQSPTHLIKTRGQQVTLRCSPKSGHDTVSWYQQALGQGPQFIFQYYEEEERQRGNFPDRFSGHQFPNYSSELNVNALLLGDSALYLCASSLVAGPYEQYFGPGTRLTVT.

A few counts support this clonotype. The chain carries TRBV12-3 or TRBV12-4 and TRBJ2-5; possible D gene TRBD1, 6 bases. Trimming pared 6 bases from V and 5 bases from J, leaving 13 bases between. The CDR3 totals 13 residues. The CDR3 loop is CASRTTGGETQYF. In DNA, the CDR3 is TGTGCCAGCAGAACGACAGGCGGGGAGACCCAGTACTTC.

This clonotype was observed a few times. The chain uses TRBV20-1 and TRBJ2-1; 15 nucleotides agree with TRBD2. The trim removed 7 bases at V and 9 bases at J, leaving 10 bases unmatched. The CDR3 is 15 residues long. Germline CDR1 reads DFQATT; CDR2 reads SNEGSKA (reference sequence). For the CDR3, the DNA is TGCAGTGGGATACCCGCGGGACTAGCGGGAGGTGAGCAGTTCTTC. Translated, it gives CSGIPAGLAGGEQFF.

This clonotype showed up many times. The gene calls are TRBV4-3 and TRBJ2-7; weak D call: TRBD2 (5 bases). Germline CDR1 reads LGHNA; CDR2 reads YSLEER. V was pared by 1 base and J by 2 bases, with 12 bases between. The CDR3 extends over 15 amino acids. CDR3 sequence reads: CASSQGPSGPYEQYF. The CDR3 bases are TGCGCCAGCAGCCAAGGTCCCAGCGGCCCCTACGAGCAGTACTTC.

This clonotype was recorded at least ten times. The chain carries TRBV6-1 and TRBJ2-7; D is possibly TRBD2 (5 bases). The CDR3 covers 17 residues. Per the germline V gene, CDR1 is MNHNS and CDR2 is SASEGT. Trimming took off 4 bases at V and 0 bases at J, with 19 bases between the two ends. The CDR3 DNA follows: TGTGCCAGCAGTGCGGTAGTGGTCGGGGTTACCTCCTACGAGCAGTACTTC. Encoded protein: CASSAVVVGVTSYEQYF.

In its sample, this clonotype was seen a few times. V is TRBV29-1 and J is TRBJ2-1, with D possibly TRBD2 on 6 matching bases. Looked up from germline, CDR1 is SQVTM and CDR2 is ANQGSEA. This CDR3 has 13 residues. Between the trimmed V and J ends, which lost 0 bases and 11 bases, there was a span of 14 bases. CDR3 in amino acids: CSVEETAGSKQFF. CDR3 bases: TGCAGCGTTGAAGAAACCGCGGGGTCTAAGCAGTTCTTC.

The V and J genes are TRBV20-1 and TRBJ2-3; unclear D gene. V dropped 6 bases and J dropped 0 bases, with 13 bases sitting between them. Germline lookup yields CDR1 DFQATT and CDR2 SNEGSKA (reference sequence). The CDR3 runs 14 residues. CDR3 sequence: CSAISPKSTDTQYF. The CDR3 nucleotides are TGCAGTGCCATCTCCCCAAAGAGCACAGATACGCAGTATTTT.

CDR3: CASSPMGGAYNEQFF. The CDR3 nucleotides read TGTGCCAGCAGCCCTATGGGGGGGGCTTACAATGAGCAGTTCTTC. V is TRBV7-2 and J is TRBJ2-1, with D possibly matching TRBD2 (7 bases). V lost 5 bases, J lost 4 bases, and 15 bases lay in between. Germline lookup yields CDR1 SGHTA and CDR2 FQGNSA. The CDR3 totals 15 residues.

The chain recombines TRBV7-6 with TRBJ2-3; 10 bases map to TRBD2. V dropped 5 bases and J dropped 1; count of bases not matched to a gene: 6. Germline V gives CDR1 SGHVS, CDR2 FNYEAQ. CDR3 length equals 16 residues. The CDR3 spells CASSPLGTSGTDTQYF. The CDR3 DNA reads TGTGCCAGCAGCCCCCTAGGGACTAGCGGCACAGATACGCAGTATTTT.

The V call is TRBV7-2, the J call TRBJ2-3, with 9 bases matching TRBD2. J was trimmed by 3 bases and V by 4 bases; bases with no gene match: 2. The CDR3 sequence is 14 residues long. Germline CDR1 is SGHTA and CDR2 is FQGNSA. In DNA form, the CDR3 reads TGTGCCAGCAGCTGGGGACTAGCTACAGATACGCAGTATTTT. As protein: CASSWGLATDTQYF.

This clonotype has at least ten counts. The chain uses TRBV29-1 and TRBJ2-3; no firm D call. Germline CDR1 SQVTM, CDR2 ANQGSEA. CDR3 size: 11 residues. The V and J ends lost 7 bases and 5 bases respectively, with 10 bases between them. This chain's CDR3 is CSALLGDTQYF. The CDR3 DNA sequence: TGCAGCGCTCTATTGGGAGATACGCAGTATTTT.

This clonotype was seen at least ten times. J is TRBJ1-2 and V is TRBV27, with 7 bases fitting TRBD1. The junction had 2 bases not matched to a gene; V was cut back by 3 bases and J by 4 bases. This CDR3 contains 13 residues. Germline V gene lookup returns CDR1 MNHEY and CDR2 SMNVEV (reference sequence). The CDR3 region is CASSFRGGYGYTF. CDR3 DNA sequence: TGTGCCAGCAGTTTCAGGGGGGGCTATGGCTACACCTTC.

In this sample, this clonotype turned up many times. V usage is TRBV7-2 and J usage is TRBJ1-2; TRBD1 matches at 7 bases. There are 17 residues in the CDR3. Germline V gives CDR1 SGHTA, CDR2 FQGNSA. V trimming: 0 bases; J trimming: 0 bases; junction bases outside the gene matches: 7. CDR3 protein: CASSLAGRGNPNYGYTF. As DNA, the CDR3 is TGTGCCAGCAGCTTAGCTGGCAGGGGGAATCCTAACTATGGCTACACCTTC.

CDR3 sequence: CAISESGLGEKLFF. The CDR3 coding sequence is TGTGCCATCAGTGAGTCAGGGCTGGGAGAAAAACTGTTTTTT. The gene calls are TRBV10-3 and TRBJ1-4; D not certain. CDR1 and CDR2 (germline): ENHRY, SYGVKD. The CDR3 is 14 residues long. V gave up 0 bases and J gave up 8 bases, with 10 bases separating them.

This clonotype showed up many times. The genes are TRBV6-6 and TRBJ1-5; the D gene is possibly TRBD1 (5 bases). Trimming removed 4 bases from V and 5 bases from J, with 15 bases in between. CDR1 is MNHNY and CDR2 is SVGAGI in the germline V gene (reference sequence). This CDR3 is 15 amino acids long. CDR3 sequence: CASSFTTGRDQPQHF. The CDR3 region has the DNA TGTGCCAGCAGTTTCACTACAGGAAGAGATCAGCCCCAGCATTTT.

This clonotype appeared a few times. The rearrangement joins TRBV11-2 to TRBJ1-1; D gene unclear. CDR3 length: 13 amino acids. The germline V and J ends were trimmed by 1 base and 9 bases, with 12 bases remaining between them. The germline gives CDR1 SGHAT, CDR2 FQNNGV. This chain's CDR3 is CASSLGSPQQAFF. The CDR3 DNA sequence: TGTGCCAGCAGCTTAGGGTCTCCTCAACAAGCTTTCTTT.

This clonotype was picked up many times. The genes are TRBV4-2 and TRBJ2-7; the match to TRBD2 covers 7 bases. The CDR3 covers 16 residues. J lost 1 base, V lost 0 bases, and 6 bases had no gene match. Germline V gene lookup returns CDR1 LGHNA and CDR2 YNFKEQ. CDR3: CASSQDSSGRSYEQYF. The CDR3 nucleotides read TGTGCCAGCAGCCAAGATTCTAGCGGACGTTCCTACGAGCAGTACTTC.

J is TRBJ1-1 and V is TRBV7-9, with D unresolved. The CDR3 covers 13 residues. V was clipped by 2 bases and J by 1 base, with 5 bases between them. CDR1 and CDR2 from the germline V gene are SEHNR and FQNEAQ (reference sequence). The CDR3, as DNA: TGTGCCAGCAGCTTAAACAGGAACACTGAAGCTTTCTTT. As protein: CASSLNRNTEAFF.

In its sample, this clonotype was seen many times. The CDR3 here is CASSPDRSSYEQYF. In nucleotides, the CDR3 is TGTGCCAGCAGCCCGGACAGGAGCTCCTACGAGCAGTACTTC. The chain recombines TRBV7-9 with TRBJ2-7, with 7 bases identical to TRBD1. Trimming at V came to 5 bases and at J to 0 bases, leaving 4 bases not matched to a gene. Germline V gives CDR1 SEHNR, CDR2 FQNEAQ (reference sequence). The CDR3 spans 14 residues.

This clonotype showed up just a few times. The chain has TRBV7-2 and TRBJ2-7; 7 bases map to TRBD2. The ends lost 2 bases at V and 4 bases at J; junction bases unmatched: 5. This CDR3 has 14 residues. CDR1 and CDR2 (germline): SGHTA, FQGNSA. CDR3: CASSLLAGAYEQYF. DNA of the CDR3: TGTGCCAGCAGCTTACTGGCGGGAGCGTACGAGCAGTACTTC.

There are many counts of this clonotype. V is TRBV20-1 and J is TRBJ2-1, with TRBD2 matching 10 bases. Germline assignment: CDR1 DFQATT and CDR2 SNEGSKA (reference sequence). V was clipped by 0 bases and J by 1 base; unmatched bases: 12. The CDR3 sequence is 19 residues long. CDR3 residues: CSARDVGAGGPRSYNEQFF. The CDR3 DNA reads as TGCAGTGCTAGAGATGTGGGAGCGGGAGGGCCAAGGTCCTACAATGAGCAGTTCTTC.